Described below is a single T cell receptor beta chain sequence and its context. The data are from a study of blood T cell repertoires in COVID-19. Germline V gives CDR1 LGHNA, CDR2 YSLEER. V lost 1 base and J lost 3; bases outside the gene matches: 8. The CDR3 has 17 residues. Here immunoSEQ multiplex PCR was the method, and the copy in TCRdb shows in-frame clones only, minus some. The sample shows around 250,000 clones, around 86% of them seen only once. Sequencing input: PBMCs or T cells enriched from blood (not recorded which). The chain combines TRBV4-3 with TRBJ2-1; 8 nucleotides line up with TRBD2. The TCR sequence derives from a woman aged 45-59 years who had recovered from COVID-19. CDR3 sequence (DNA): TGCGCCAGCAGCCAAGTACTGAGCGGGAGTGTCTACAATGAGCAGTTCTTC. It yields the protein CASSQVLSGSVYNEQFF.